This note documents a single T cell receptor beta chain sequence. Its target is unknown. This entry belongs to a study of blood T cells in healthy people across ages. Those donating, healthy Caucasian individuals from Russia, were aged about 6 to 95. The authors extracted at least 5 micrograms of total RNA per sample. A second PCR, run for roughly 7 to 12 cycles, used a sample-barcoded 5' primer plus a J-beta primer mix. A single record per CDR3 protein comes from TCRdb applying MiXCR to the 5' RACE reads. The table records fewer than 950,000 distinct CDR3 sequences, about 34% of them present only once. There are 13 residues in the CDR3. Deletions cut 3 bases from V and 4 bases from J, with 9 bases between. Overall study results and limits: With unsorted PBMCs, a conclusive comparison of naive versus antigen-experienced cells was not possible. Diversity was higher, and naive CD4+ cells more numerous, in long-lived donors than in aged donors.

This clonotype was obtained from a young man in good health. The chain joins TRBV12-3 or TRBV12-4 to TRBJ1-2, with no clear D. Sequencing was performed on blood. Here the CDR3 DNA reads TGTGCCAGCAGTTTGAGCAGGTCCTATGGCTACACCTTC. Translating it yields CASSLSRSYGYTF.